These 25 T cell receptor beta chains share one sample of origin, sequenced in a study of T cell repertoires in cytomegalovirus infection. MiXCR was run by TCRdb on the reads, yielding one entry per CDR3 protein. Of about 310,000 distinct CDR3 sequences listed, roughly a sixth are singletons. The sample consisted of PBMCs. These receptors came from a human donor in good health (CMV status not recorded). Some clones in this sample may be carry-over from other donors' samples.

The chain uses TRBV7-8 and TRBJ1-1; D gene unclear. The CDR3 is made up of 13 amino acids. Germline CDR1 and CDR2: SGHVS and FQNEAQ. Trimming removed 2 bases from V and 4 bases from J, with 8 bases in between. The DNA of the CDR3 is TGTGCCAGCAGCTTAAATGTGGGCACTGAAGCTTTCTTT. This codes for CASSLNVGTEAFF. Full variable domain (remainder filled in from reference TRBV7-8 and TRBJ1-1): GAGVSQSPRYKVAKRGQDVALRCDPISGHVSLFWYQQALGQGPEFLTYFQNEAQLDKSGLPSDRFFAERPEGSVSTLKIQRTQQEDSAVYLCASSLNVGTEAFFGQGTRLTVV.

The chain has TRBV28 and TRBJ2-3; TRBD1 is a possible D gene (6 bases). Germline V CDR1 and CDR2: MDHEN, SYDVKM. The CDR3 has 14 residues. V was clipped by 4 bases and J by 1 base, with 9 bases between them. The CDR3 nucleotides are TGTGCCAGCAGTTCAGGGGATCGCACAGATACGCAGTATTTT. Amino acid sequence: CASSSGDRTDTQYF.

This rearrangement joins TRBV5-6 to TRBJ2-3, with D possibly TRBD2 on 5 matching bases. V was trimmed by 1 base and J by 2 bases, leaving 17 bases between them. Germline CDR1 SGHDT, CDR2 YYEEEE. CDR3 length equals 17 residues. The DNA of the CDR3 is TGTGCCAGCAGCTTGAGCCTCGGGGTTCCCAACACAGATACGCAGTATTTT. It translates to CASSLSLGVPNTDTQYF. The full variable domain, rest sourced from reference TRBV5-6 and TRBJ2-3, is DAGVTQSPTHLIKTRGQQVTLRCSPKSGHDTVSWYQQALGQGPQFIFQYYEEEERQRGNFPDRFSGHQFPNYSSELNVNALLLGDSALYLCASSLSLGVPNTDTQYFGPGTRLTVL.

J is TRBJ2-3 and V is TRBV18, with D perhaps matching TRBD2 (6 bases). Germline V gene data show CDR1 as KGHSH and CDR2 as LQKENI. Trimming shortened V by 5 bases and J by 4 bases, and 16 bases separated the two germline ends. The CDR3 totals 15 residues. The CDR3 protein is CASSDRAGRADTQYF. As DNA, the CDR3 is TGTGCCAGCTCAGACCGGGCGGGGCGGGCAGATACGCAGTATTTT.

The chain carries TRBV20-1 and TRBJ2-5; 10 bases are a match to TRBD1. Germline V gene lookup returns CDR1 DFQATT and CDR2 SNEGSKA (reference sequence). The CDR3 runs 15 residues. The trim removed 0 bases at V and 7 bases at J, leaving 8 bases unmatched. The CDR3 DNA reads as TGCAGTGCTAGAGATTATCGATGGACAGGGGGGACCCAGTACTTC. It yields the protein CSARDYRWTGGTQYF.

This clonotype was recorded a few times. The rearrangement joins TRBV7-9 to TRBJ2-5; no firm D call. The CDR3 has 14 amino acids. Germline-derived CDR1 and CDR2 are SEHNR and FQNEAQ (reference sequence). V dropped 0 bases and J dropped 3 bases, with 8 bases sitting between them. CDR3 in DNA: TGTGCCAGCAGCTTAGCGCTCACCGAAGAGACCCAGTACTTC. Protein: CASSLALTEETQYF.

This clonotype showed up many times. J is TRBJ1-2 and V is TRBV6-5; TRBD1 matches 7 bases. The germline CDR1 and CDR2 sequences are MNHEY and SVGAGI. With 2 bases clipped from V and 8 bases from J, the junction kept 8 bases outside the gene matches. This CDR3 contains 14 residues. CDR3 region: CASSYLGTDGGYTF. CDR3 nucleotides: TGTGCCAGCAGTTACCTAGGGACAGACGGGGGCTACACCTTC.

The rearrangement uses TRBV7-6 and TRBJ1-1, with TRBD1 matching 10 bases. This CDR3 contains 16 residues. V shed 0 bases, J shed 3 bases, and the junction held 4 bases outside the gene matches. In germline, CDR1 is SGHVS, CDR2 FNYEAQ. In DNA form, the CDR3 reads TGTGCCAGCAGCTTAGCGCGGACAGGGGGAGACACTGAAGCTTTCTTT. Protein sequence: CASSLARTGGDTEAFF.

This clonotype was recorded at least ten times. In nucleotides, the CDR3 is TGTGCCAGCAGTTTTTCCGAGACCCCAGGGGGGACCCAGTACTTC. It encodes CASSFSETPGGTQYF. The chain carries TRBV12-3 or TRBV12-4 and TRBJ2-5; 7 bases match TRBD1. This CDR3 is 15 amino acids long. Germline trimming cut 3 bases from V and 7 bases from J; bases unmatched to any gene: 11.

The CDR3 protein is CASSLRSGYTF. CDR3 DNA sequence: TGTGCCAGCAGTTTAAGGAGTGGCTACACCTTC. The V and J genes are TRBV28 and TRBJ1-2; D is undetermined. Germline V gene sequence: CDR1 MDHEN, CDR2 SYDVKM. The V end lost 2 bases, the J end lost 7 bases, and 5 bases lay between the germline ends. CDR3 size: 11 residues.

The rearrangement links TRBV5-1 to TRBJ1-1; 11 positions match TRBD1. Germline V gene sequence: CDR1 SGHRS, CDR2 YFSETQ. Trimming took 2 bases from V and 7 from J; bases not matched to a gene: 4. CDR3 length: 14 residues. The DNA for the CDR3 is TGCGCCAGCAGCTTCGGGACAGGGGGAGTTGAAGCTTTCTTT. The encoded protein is CASSFGTGGVEAFF. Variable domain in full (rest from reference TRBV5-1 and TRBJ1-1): KAGVTQTPRYLIKTRGQQVTLSCSPISGHRSVSWYQQTPGQGLQFLFEYFSETQRNKGNFPGRFSGRQFSNSRSEMNVSTLELGDSALYLCASSFGTGGVEAFFGQGTRLTVV.

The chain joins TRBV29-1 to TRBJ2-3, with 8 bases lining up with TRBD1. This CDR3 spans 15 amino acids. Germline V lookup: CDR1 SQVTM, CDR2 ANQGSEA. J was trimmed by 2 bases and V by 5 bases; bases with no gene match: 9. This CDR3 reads CSVSRQGLSTDTQYF. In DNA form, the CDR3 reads TGCAGCGTTTCCCGACAGGGGCTATCCACAGATACGCAGTATTTT.

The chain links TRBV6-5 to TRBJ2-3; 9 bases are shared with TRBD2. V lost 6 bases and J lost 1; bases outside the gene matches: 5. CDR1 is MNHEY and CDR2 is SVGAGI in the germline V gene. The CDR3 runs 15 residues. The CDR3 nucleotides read TGTGCCAGCAGGACTTTAGCGGGGGGCACAGATACGCAGTATTTT. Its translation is CASRTLAGGTDTQYF.

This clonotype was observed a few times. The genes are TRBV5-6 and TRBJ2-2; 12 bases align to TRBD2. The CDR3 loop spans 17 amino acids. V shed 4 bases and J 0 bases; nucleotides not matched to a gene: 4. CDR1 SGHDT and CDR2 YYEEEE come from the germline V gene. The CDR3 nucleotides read TGTGCCAGCAGCCCGACTAGCGGGGGACCGAACACCGGGGAGCTGTTTTTT. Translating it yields CASSPTSGGPNTGELFF.

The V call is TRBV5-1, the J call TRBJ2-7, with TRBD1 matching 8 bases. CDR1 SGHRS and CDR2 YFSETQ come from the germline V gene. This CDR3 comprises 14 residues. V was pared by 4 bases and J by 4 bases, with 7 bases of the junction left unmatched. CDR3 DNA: TGCGCCAGCAGCCCCGGGGACAGGAGTTACGAGCAGTACTTC. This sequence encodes CASSPGDRSYEQYF. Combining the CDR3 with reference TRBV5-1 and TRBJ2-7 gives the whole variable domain KAGVTQTPRYLIKTRGQQVTLSCSPISGHRSVSWYQQTPGQGLQFLFEYFSETQRNKGNFPGRFSGRQFSNSRSEMNVSTLELGDSALYLCASSPGDRSYEQYFGPGTRLTVT.

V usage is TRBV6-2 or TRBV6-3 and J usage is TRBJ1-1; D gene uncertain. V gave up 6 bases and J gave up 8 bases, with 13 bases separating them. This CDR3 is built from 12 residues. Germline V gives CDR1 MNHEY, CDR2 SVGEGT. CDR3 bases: TGTGCCAGCAGCGTCATAGCCGGGGAAGCTTTCTTT. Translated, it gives CASSVIAGEAFF.

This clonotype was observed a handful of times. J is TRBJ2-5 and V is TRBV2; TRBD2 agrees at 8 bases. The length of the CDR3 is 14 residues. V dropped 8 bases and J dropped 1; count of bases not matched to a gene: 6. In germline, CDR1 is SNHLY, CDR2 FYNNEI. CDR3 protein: CASSPGGTQETQYF. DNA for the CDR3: TGTGCCAGCTCGCCGGGGGGGACCCAAGAGACCCAGTACTTC.

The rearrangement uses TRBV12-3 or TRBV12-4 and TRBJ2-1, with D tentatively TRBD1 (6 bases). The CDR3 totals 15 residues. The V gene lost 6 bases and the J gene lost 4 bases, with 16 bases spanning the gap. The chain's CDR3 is CASRGLGTRYNEQFF. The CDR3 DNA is TGTGCCAGCAGGGGCCTCGGGACAAGATACAATGAGCAGTTCTTC.

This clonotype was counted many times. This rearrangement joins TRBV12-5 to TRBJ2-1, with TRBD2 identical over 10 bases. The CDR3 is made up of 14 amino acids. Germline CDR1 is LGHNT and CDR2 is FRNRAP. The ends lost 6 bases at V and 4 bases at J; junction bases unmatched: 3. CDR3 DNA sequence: TGTGCTAGTGGCCCTAGCGGGGGATACAATGAGCAGTTCTTC. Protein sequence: CASGPSGGYNEQFF.

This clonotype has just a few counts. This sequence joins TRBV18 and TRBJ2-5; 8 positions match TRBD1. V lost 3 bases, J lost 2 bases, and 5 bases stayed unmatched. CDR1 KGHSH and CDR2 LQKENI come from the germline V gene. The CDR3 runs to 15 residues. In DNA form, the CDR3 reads TGTGCCAGCTCACCCGGACAGGGACCACAAGAGACCCAGTACTTC. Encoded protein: CASSPGQGPQETQYF.

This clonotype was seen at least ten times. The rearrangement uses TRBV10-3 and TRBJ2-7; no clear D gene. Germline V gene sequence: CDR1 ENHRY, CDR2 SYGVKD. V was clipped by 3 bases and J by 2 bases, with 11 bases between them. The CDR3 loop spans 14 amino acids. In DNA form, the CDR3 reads TGTGCCATCAGTGATTTGGCAGCCGCCTACGAGCAGTACTTC. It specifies CAISDLAAAYEQYF.

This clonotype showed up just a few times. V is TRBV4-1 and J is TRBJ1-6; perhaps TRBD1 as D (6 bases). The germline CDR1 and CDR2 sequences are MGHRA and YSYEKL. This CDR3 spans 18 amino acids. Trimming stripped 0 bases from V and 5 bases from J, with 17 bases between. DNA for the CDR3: TGCGCCAGCAGCCAAGAACCGGGGACACCGACAAATAATTCACCCCTCCACTTT. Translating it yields CASSQEPGTPTNNSPLHF.

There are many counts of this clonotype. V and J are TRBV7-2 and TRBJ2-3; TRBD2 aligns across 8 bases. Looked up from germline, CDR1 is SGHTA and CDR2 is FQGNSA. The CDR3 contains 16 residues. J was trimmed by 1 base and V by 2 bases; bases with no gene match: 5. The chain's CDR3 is CASSLLARGGTDTQYF. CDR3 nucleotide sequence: TGTGCCAGCAGCTTATTAGCGCGGGGGGGCACAGATACGCAGTATTTT. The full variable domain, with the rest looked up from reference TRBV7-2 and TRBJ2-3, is GAGVSQSPSNKVTEKGKDVELRCDPISGHTALYWYRQSLGQGLEFLIYFQGNSAPDKSGLPSDRFSAERTGGSVSTLTIQRTQQEDSAVYLCASSLLARGGTDTQYFGPGTRLTVL.

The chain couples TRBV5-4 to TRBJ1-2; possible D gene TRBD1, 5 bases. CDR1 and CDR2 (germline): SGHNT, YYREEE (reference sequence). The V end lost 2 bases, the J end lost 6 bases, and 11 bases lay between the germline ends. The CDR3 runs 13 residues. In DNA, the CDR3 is TGTGCCAGCAGCTTCCGGGGCCCTCATGGCTACACCTTC. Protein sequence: CASSFRGPHGYTF.

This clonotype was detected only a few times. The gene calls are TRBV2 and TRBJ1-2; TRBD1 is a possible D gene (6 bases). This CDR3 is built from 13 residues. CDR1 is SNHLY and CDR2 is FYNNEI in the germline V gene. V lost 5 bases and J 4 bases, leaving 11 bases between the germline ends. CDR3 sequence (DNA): TGTGCCAGCAGTCGACAGGAACTCTATGGCTACACCTTC. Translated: CASSRQELYGYTF.